Detailed here is one T cell receptor (beta chain). The age range of participants was about 18 to 95 years, with residence in under 30 US areas. For recovered donors of Cohort 3, there were two negative PCRs, clearance, or symptom resolution. This CDR3 region has 14 residues. V shed 4 bases and J shed 4 bases, with 11 bases lying between them. Germline-derived CDR1 and CDR2 are KGHSH and LQKENI. The sample originates from a study of blood T cell repertoires in COVID-19. Study in general: Spain, Italy and the United States supplied samples that represented acute and convalescent COVID-19.

Per the study methods: From reference gene primer amplification, estimates of nucleated cell counts were derived. The protocol was immunoSEQ multiplex PCR, while the TCRdb copy is restricted to in-frame clones and leaves out a portion. V, J and clone size were drawn from that table, and D and trimming were deduced from the DNA. The sample holds about 260,000 clones; 88% are singletons and the top ten take 2.5% to 3%. Specimen: PBMCs or T cells enriched from blood (not recorded which). The chain links TRBV18 to TRBJ1-5; possibly TRBD1 for D (6 bases). The sequence was obtained from a woman in her forties or fifties who had recovered from COVID-19. CDR3 DNA: TGTGCCAGCTCACTCGACAGGAATAATCAGCCCCAGCATTTT. Encoded protein: CASSLDRNNQPQHF.